The clone carrying this T cell receptor beta chain occurred many times. The antigen is not known. A single record per CDR3 protein comes from TCRdb applying MiXCR to the reads. The sample has about 140,000 distinct CDR3 sequences; approximately 5.9% are singletons. Germline loops: CDR1 SGHTA, CDR2 FQGNSA. V lost 5 bases to trimming and J lost 4 bases, with 12 bases between them. The CDR3 is 14 residues long. The data derive from a study of T cell repertoires in cytomegalovirus infection. Study information: From public TCR beta signatures came an indication of both CMV infection and matching HLA type. Study outcomes and limitations: The ex vivo response showed dominance by HLA-C-restricted CMV-specific TCR beta clonotypes. CMV carriers having the relevant HLA were flagged by cumulative public TCR beta family frequency.

The sequence was collected from a human donor in good health (CMV status not recorded). Some clones in this sample may be carry-over from other donors' samples. The V call is TRBV7-2, the J call TRBJ2-1; D remains ambiguous. Source material: PBMCs. The CDR3, as DNA: TGTGCCAGCAGCACCTGGGCGGATTACAATGAGCAGTTCTTC. This codes for CASSTWADYNEQFF.